One and the same sample provided the 21 T cell receptor beta chains below, sequenced in a study of cytomegalovirus exposure and HLA in healthy donors. Primers: 60 Vbeta forward and 13 Jbeta reverse. Assay used: immunoSEQ multiplex PCR; TCRdb lists only in-frame clones, some missing. Of over 150,000 clones listed, approximately 80% were seen once; the top ten hold around 1.9%. Material: PBMCs. The source of these receptors is a woman aged 18-29 years in good health and CMV-seronegative.

Worth noting for this clone: Other DNA sequences in the sample encode the same CDR3. V usage is TRBV11-2 and J usage is TRBJ2-7, with D perhaps matching TRBD1 (5 bases). The CDR3 covers 12 residues. Deletions cut 4 bases from V and 3 bases from J, with 7 bases between. Germline V gives CDR1 SGHAT, CDR2 FQNNGV. The CDR3 loop is CASSSDSYEQYF. CDR3 coding DNA: TGTGCCAGCAGCTCCGACAGCTACGAGCAGTACTTC.

J is TRBJ1-6 and V is TRBV11-2; D gene uncertain. With 1 base removed from V and 7 bases from J, the gap between germline ends came to 8 bases. The germline V gene encodes CDR1 SGHAT and CDR2 FQNNGV. The CDR3 loop spans 14 amino acids. In DNA, the CDR3 is TGTGCCAGCAGCTTAGCCGAGAGGAATTCACCCCTCCACTTT. It specifies CASSLAERNSPLHF.

The chain combines TRBV19 with TRBJ1-3; 7 bases are shared with TRBD1. V dropped 6 bases and J dropped 2; count of bases not matched to a gene: 13. This CDR3 spans 17 amino acids. Germline lookup yields CDR1 LNHDA and CDR2 SQIVND (reference sequence). The CDR3 loop is CASSTGAARGAGNTIYF. The CDR3 nucleotides read TGTGCCAGTAGCACAGGGGCCGCCCGGGGAGCTGGAAACACCATATATTTT. Filled out from reference TRBV19 and TRBJ1-3, the complete variable domain reads DGGITQSPKYLFRKEGQNVTLSCEQNLNHDAMYWYRQDPGQGLRLIYYSQIVNDFQKGDIAEGYSVSREKKESFPLTVTSAQKNPTAFYLCASSTGAARGAGNTIYFGEGSWLTVV.

The chain is built from TRBV14 and TRBJ1-1; 7 bases match TRBD1. The germline CDR1 and CDR2 sequences are SGHDN and FVKESK. After removal of 4 bases from V and 11 bases from J, the junction contained 7 bases not matched to a gene. The CDR3 contains 12 residues. The chain's CDR3 is CASSLDRAVAFF. CDR3 bases: TGTGCCAGCAGCCTCGACAGGGCGGTGGCTTTCTTT.

The J gene is TRBJ2-3, the V gene TRBV15, with D possibly TRBD2 on 5 matching bases. The germline V and J ends were trimmed by 1 base and 0 bases, with 14 bases remaining between them. Germline V gene data show CDR1 as LNHNV and CDR2 as YYDKDF (reference sequence). This CDR3 is built from 17 residues. The DNA for the CDR3 is TGTGCCACCAGCAGAGGGCTCGGGGTCGGGAGCACAGATACGCAGTATTTT. Encoded protein: CATSRGLGVGSTDTQYF. The full variable domain, in which reference TRBV15 and TRBJ2-3 provide the parts outside the CDR3, is DAMVIQNPRYQVTQFGKPVTLSCSQTLNHNVMYWYQQKSSQAPKLLFHYYDKDFNNEADTPDNFQSRRPNTSFCFLDIRSPGLGDTAMYLCATSRGLGVGSTDTQYFGPGTRLTVL.

V gene TRBV30 combines with J gene TRBJ1-5, with TRBD1 as a possible D gene (6 bases). This CDR3 has 13 amino acids. V lost 6 bases and J lost 1, with 10 bases in between. Germline V gene lookup returns CDR1 GTSNPN and CDR2 SVGIG (reference sequence). This CDR3 reads CACEGGSNQPQHF. The CDR3 DNA reads as TGTGCCTGCGAGGGGGGGAGCAATCAGCCCCAGCATTTT.

The chain links TRBV28 to TRBJ2-1, with TRBD2 identical over 9 bases. The CDR3 is 12 residues long. Per the germline V gene, CDR1 is MDHEN and CDR2 is SYDVKM. The V and J ends lost 5 bases and 9 bases, in that order; junction bases with no gene match: 2. The CDR3 bases are TGTGCCAGCAGTGGCGGGGGGGGTGAGCAGTTCTTC. Protein product: CASSGGGGEQFF.

V is TRBV12-5 and J is TRBJ2-1; tentatively, D is TRBD2 (5 bases). Between the trimmed V and J ends, which lost 6 bases and 0 bases, there was a span of 12 bases. The length of the CDR3 is 15 residues. The V gene's germline CDR1 is LGHNT and CDR2 FRNRAP. The CDR3 region is CASGGGLLSYNEQFF. In DNA form, the CDR3 reads TGTGCTAGTGGGGGTGGACTCCTCTCCTACAATGAGCAGTTCTTC.

A few counts support this clone. The chain uses TRBV28 and TRBJ1-1; 9 nucleotides align to TRBD1. With 8 bases clipped from V and 3 bases from J, the junction kept 10 bases outside the gene matches. The CDR3 is 15 residues long. Germline lookup yields CDR1 MDHEN and CDR2 SYDVKM. In DNA form, the CDR3 reads TGTGCCAGCTCACAGGGGGCAGGGTTCGACACTGAAGCTTTCTTT. Translation: CASSQGAGFDTEAFF.

This sequence joins TRBV5-1 and TRBJ2-2, with 13 bases lining up with TRBD2. CDR1 and CDR2 (germline): SGHRS, YFSETQ. This CDR3 is built from 17 residues. The V segment lost 5 bases and the J segment 6 bases; nucleotides outside the gene matches: 10. The CDR3 DNA reads as TGCGCCAGCAGATGGACTAGCGGGAGCCCGAAGGCCGGGGAGCTGTTTTTT. Its protein is CASRWTSGSPKAGELFF.

J is TRBJ1-1 and V is TRBV15; no clear D gene. CDR1 is LNHNV, CDR2 YYDKDF, per germline (reference sequence). Trimming took 3 bases from V and 6 from J, leaving 11 bases between them. The CDR3 has 13 amino acids. The CDR3 DNA is TGTGCCACCAGCAGGAGGGCCCAGGCTGAAGCTTTCTTT. It encodes CATSRRAQAEAFF. Drawing the rest from reference TRBV15 and TRBJ1-1, the complete variable domain is DAMVIQNPRYQVTQFGKPVTLSCSQTLNHNVMYWYQQKSSQAPKLLFHYYDKDFNNEADTPDNFQSRRPNTSFCFLDIRSPGLGDTAMYLCATSRRAQAEAFFGQGTRLTVV.

The chain combines TRBV6-5 with TRBJ1-1; no clear D gene. The CDR3 runs 15 residues. Germline assignment: CDR1 MNHEY and CDR2 SVGAGI. Trimming pared 1 base from V and 4 bases from J, leaving 13 bases between. The CDR3 is CASSYLPGGGTEAFF. The CDR3 DNA follows: TGTGCCAGCAGTTACTTACCAGGAGGAGGCACTGAAGCTTTCTTT.

The rearrangement joins TRBV28 to TRBJ2-5; 7 bases align to TRBD2. The J call may not be correct, given that the DNA end is closer to TRBJ2-7. Germline assignment: CDR1 MDHEN and CDR2 SYDVKM. The CDR3 totals 14 residues. CDR3 DNA sequence: TGTGCCAGCGCCCCTCTAGCGGAAACCTACGAGCAGTACTTC. Translation gives CASAPLAETYEQYF.

The chain joins TRBV21-1 to TRBJ2-7; the D call of TRBD1 is as the table states it, not checked on the DNA. TRBV21-1 is a pseudogene segment. This CDR3 has 17 residues. As DNA, the CDR3 is TGTGCCAGCAGCATCCTTAACCGACAGGGGGAAGCCTACGAGCAGTACTTC. Encoded protein: CASSILNRQGEAYEQYF.

This clone was counted a few times. This sequence joins TRBV5-1 and TRBJ2-2, with 7 nucleotides matching TRBD1. The CDR3 length is 19 residues. The J segment lost 0 bases and the V segment lost 3 bases, leaving 14 bases of the junction unmatched. CDR1 and CDR2 (germline): SGHRS, YFSETQ. CDR3 nucleotide sequence: TGCGCCAGCAGCTGGGGTCGACAGGGTAAAGATACGAACACCGGGGAGCTGTTTTTT. Translation: CASSWGRQGKDTNTGELFF.

This clone was seen only a few times. The chain has TRBV5-1 and TRBJ2-1, with 7 bases fitting TRBD2. Germline-derived CDR1 and CDR2 are SGHRS and YFSETQ. V shed 4 bases and J 3 bases; nucleotides not matched to a gene: 7. The CDR3 has 15 residues. The DNA for the CDR3 is TGCGCCAGCAGCCCATTTGGGGGGGACTACAATGAGCAGTTCTTC. This gives the protein CASSPFGGDYNEQFF.

V gene TRBV10-3 combines with J gene TRBJ2-7; 10 positions agree with TRBD2. With V trimmed by 3 bases and J by 3 bases, 5 bases remained unmatched. There are 15 residues in the CDR3. Germline V gene lookup returns CDR1 ENHRY and CDR2 SYGVKD. The CDR3 nucleotides read TGTGCCATCAGTGATTCGGCTAGCGGGAGCTACGAGCAGTACTTC. Translating gives CAISDSASGSYEQYF.

This chain joins TRBV2 and TRBJ1-1; TRBD1 agrees at 7 bases. The CDR3 totals 13 residues. J was trimmed by 0 bases and V by 11 bases; bases with no gene match: 6. Per germline, CDR1 SNHLY and CDR2 FYNNEI. The CDR3 DNA reads TGTGCCGGGGGGACAGACCTGAACACTGAAGCTTTCTTT. Its translation is CAGGTDLNTEAFF.

The chain joins TRBV11-3 to TRBJ2-7, with D possibly matching TRBD1 (7 bases). Germline CDR1 and CDR2: SGHNT and YENEEA. The CDR3 consists of 14 residues. Trimming pared 1 base from V and 5 bases from J, leaving 12 bases between. The CDR3 DNA is TGTGCCAGCAGCTTAGGAGGAGGGGGCGACGAGCAGTACTTC. Translating it yields CASSLGGGGDEQYF.

The CDR3 nucleotides are TGCGCCAGCAGCACTCACAGGGGATACAATGAGCAGTTCTTC. Translating gives CASSTHRGYNEQFF. The chain carries TRBV5-1 and TRBJ2-1, with 7 bases identical to TRBD1. V gave up 4 bases and J gave up 4 bases; unmatched junction bases: 5. Germline-derived CDR1 and CDR2 are SGHRS and YFSETQ. CDR3 length equals 14 residues. The variable domain in full, completed from reference TRBV5-1 and TRBJ2-1, reads KAGVTQTPRYLIKTRGQQVTLSCSPISGHRSVSWYQQTPGQGLQFLFEYFSETQRNKGNFPGRFSGRQFSNSRSEMNVSTLELGDSALYLCASSTHRGYNEQFFGPGTRLTVL.

The gene calls are TRBV2 and TRBJ2-2; a possible D gene is TRBD1 (6 bases). The CDR3 is made up of 16 amino acids. Germline V gives CDR1 SNHLY, CDR2 FYNNEI. V lost 7 bases to trimming and J lost 6 bases, with 21 bases between them. Here the CDR3 reads CASKRSRGSDAGELFF. CDR3 in DNA: TGTGCCAGCAAGCGGTCCAGGGGATCAGACGCCGGGGAGCTGTTTTTT.